The 28 T cell receptor beta chains below were found in one sample sequenced in a study of CD8 T cells in Susac syndrome. Random hexamers were used to reverse transcribe the RNA input (roughly 0.5 to 1 ug). TCRdb reanalysed the immunoSEQ multiplex PCR reads using MiXCR and keeps one entry per CDR3 protein. This table holds around 140,000 distinct CDR3 sequences, 95% found once. Sequenced sample: CD4+ T cells from PBMCs. These receptor sequences come from a human donor with Susac syndrome.

This clonotype appeared a few times. The gene calls are TRBV5-1 and TRBJ2-1; 8 bases fit TRBD2. Losses at the gene ends were 0 bases for V and 2 bases for J; bases not matched to a gene: 1. The CDR3 is made up of 15 amino acids. Looked up from germline, CDR1 is SGHRS and CDR2 is YFSETQ. The CDR3 DNA is TGCGCCAGCAGCTTGGGCGGGGGGCCCTACAATGAGCAGTTCTTC. Translating it yields CASSLGGGPYNEQFF.

This chain uses TRBV28 with TRBJ2-7; D might be TRBD1 (6 bases). Germline loops: CDR1 MDHEN, CDR2 SYDVKM. Trimming pared 5 bases from V and 0 bases from J, leaving 8 bases between. This CDR3 is 13 amino acids long. CDR3 amino acids: CASSGDNSYEQYF. The CDR3 DNA sequence: TGTGCCAGCAGTGGGGACAACTCCTACGAGCAGTACTTC.

The genes are TRBV12-3 or TRBV12-4 and TRBJ2-5; D possibly corresponds to TRBD2 (7 bases). V lost 8 bases and J lost 5, with 18 bases in between. This CDR3 contains 14 residues. Here the CDR3 reads CASGLRGGGETQYF. The CDR3 bases are TGTGCCAGCGGATTAAGGGGGGGTGGGGAGACCCAGTACTTC.

The chain has TRBV28 and TRBJ2-5; D ambiguous. Germline V lookup: CDR1 MDHEN, CDR2 SYDVKM. Trimming took 6 bases from V and 1 from J, leaving 9 bases between them. The CDR3 spans 13 residues. For the CDR3, the DNA is TGTGCCAGCAGGCCGTGGGGCCAAGAGACCCAGTACTTC. Its protein is CASRPWGQETQYF.

The CDR3 region has the DNA TGTGCCAGCAGTGAATATAGACGTTCTGGGGGCAATGAGCAGTTCTTC. Amino acids: CASSEYRRSGGNEQFF. The chain couples TRBV25-1 to TRBJ2-1, with D possibly called TRBD1 or TRBD2 (5 bases each). The CDR3 covers 16 residues. V was trimmed by 0 bases and J by 6 bases, leaving 15 bases between them. Germline CDR1 reads MGHDK; CDR2 reads SYGVNS. Drawing the rest from reference TRBV25-1 and TRBJ2-1, the complete variable domain is EADIYQTPRYLVIGTGKKITLECSQTMGHDKMYWYQQDPGMELHLIHYSYGVNSTEKGDLSSESTVSRIRTEHFPLTLESARPSHTSQYLCASSEYRRSGGNEQFFGPGTRLTVL.

The genes are TRBV27 and TRBJ1-4; D is undetermined. The CDR3 length is 14 residues. V gave up 8 bases and J gave up 3 bases, with 13 bases separating them. Germline V lookup: CDR1 MNHEY, CDR2 SMNVEV (reference sequence). The CDR3 DNA reads TGTGCCAGCCGATTACAGTCAGCTAATGAAAAACTGTTTTTT. This translates into CASRLQSANEKLFF.

The rearrangement links TRBV30 to TRBJ1-1, with 9 bases fitting TRBD1. Germline CDR1 reads GTSNPN; CDR2 reads SVGIG (reference sequence). This CDR3 contains 13 residues. V lost 5 bases and J lost 3; bases outside the gene matches: 4. Here the CDR3 DNA reads TGTGCCTGGGGGGACAGGGATGACACTGAAGCTTTCTTT. As protein: CAWGDRDDTEAFF. Looking up the rest from reference TRBV30 and TRBJ1-1 gives the full variable domain: SQTIHQWPATLVQPVGSPLSLECTVEGTSNPNLYWYRQAAGRGLQLLFYSVGIGQISSEVPQNLSASRPQDRQFILSSKKLLLSDSGFYLCAWGDRDDTEAFFGQGTRLTVV.

CDR3 DNA: TGTGCCAGCAGTAGCAGACTAGCGGGAGCAGACGAGCAGTTCTTC. This encodes CASSSRLAGADEQFF. The chain combines TRBV6-5 with TRBJ2-1; the match to TRBD2 covers 12 bases. The V gene's germline CDR1 is MNHEY and CDR2 SVGAGI. V gave up 5 bases and J gave up 10 bases; unmatched junction bases: 9. CDR3 size: 15 residues.

This clonotype was picked up one time. The chain recombines TRBV5-4 with TRBJ2-1, with 10 bases that match TRBD2. The CDR3 spans 16 residues. Germline V gene lookup returns CDR1 SGHNT and CDR2 YYREEE (reference sequence). V lost 3 bases, J lost 0 bases, and 3 bases stayed unmatched. CDR3 in DNA: TGTGCCAGCAGCTCAGGACTAGCGGCCTCCTACAATGAGCAGTTCTTC. This translates into CASSSGLAASYNEQFF.

This chain connects TRBV6-1 to TRBJ1-2, with D possibly being TRBD1 (5 bases). Germline lookup yields CDR1 MNHNS and CDR2 SASEGT. The germline V and J ends were trimmed by 3 bases and 5 bases, with 10 bases remaining between them. The CDR3 length is 13 residues. The CDR3 here is CASSDSGGYGYTF. The DNA for the CDR3 is TGTGCCAGCAGTGACTCCGGGGGGTATGGCTACACCTTC.

This chain uses TRBV7-9 with TRBJ2-1; 9 bases agree with TRBD2. CDR1 SEHNR and CDR2 FQNEAQ come from the germline V gene (reference sequence). The CDR3 spans 17 residues. V gave up 4 bases and J gave up 9 bases; unmatched junction bases: 16. CDR3 loop: CASSSPLREGLRGEQFF. The DNA for the CDR3 is TGTGCCAGCAGCTCCCCCCTGCGGGAGGGCCTTAGGGGTGAGCAGTTCTTC.

The chain links TRBV7-9 to TRBJ1-2, with D unclear. The V gene lost 5 bases and the J gene lost 4 bases, with 14 bases spanning the gap. From germline, CDR1 is SEHNR and CDR2 FQNEAQ (reference sequence). The CDR3 is 14 residues long. CDR3 bases: TGTGCCAGCAGCAACCCGGGAGCAGCCTATGGCTACACCTTC. It translates to CASSNPGAAYGYTF.

The chain carries TRBV29-1 and TRBJ2-3; D possibly corresponds to TRBD2 (7 bases). CDR1 is SQVTM and CDR2 is ANQGSEA in the germline V gene. CDR3 length: 17 residues. The germline V and J ends were trimmed by 3 bases and 6 bases, with 25 bases remaining between them. CDR3 loop: CSVEGLAELRGGDTQYF. CDR3 coding DNA: TGCAGCGTTGAGGGGCTAGCGGAACTAAGGGGGGGGGATACGCAGTATTTT.

The chain is built from TRBV4-1 and TRBJ2-5; 8 nucleotides align to TRBD2. V shed 1 base, J shed 3 bases, and the junction held 7 bases outside the gene matches. CDR1 MGHRA and CDR2 YSYEKL come from the germline V gene. The CDR3 consists of 16 residues. CDR3 sequence (DNA): TGCGCCAGCAGCCAAGGTCCAGGACTAGCCGAAGAGACCCAGTACTTC. Protein: CASSQGPGLAEETQYF.

The V gene is TRBV6-5, the J gene TRBJ2-7; tentative D call: TRBD2 (6 bases). Germline lookup yields CDR1 MNHEY and CDR2 SVGAGI. The CDR3 loop spans 15 amino acids. V shed 2 bases and J shed 0 bases, with 11 bases lying between them. The CDR3 protein is CASSYGGTISYEQYF. The CDR3 DNA sequence: TGTGCCAGCAGTTACGGGGGGACCATCTCCTACGAGCAGTACTTC.

This clonotype came up once. Sequence at one end of the junction differs from germline and may be a read error. The chain uses TRBV3-1 and TRBJ2-2; no definite D call. This CDR3 is 11 amino acids long. Germline V gene lookup returns CDR1 LGHDT and CDR2 YNNKEL (reference sequence). This CDR3 reads CASSLRWELFF. DNA of the CDR3: TGTGCCAGCAGCCTTCGATGGGAACTGTTTTTT.

Details on this clonotype: One end of the junction varies from germline; a read error may be responsible. This chain connects TRBV29-1 to TRBJ1-1; TRBD1 is a possible D gene (5 bases). The CDR3 length is 13 residues. Germline loops: CDR1 SQVTM, CDR2 ANQGSEA. In nucleotides, the CDR3 is TGCAGCGTCTGGACAACTATGAAGACTGAAGCTTTCTTT. Its protein is CSVWTTMKTEAFF.

The rearrangement links TRBV4-2 to TRBJ2-3; TRBD2 matches 9 bases. The CDR3 is 15 residues long. Germline lookup yields CDR1 LGHNA and CDR2 YNFKEQ. The V gene end was trimmed by 0 bases and the J gene end by 4 bases; junction bases not matched to a gene: 2. CDR3 sequence (DNA): TGTGCCAGCAGCCAAGAGCGGGGGGGCCCAGATACGCAGTATTTT. Protein: CASSQERGGPDTQYF.

V usage is TRBV28 and J usage is TRBJ1-6, with TRBD1 as a possible D gene (6 bases). V lost 2 bases and J 6 bases, leaving 8 bases between the germline ends. The CDR3 is 14 amino acids. Germline V CDR1 and CDR2: MDHEN, SYDVKM. The CDR3 here is CASSLTGRNSPLHF. CDR3 DNA sequence: TGTGCCAGCAGTTTAACAGGGCGTAATTCACCCCTCCACTTT.

The chain is built from TRBV20-1 and TRBJ2-2, with D uncertain. V lost 2 bases, J lost 4 bases, and 8 bases lay in between. Germline V gives CDR1 DFQATT, CDR2 SNEGSKA (reference sequence). The CDR3 has 13 amino acids. Here the CDR3 reads CSARQIGTGELFF. The CDR3, as DNA: TGCAGTGCTAGACAGATAGGCACCGGGGAGCTGTTTTTT.

The gene calls are TRBV30 and TRBJ1-1, with 10 bases identical to TRBD1. V was clipped by 2 bases and J by 10 bases; unmatched bases: 10. The CDR3 totals 14 residues. CDR1 is GTSNPN, CDR2 SVGIG, per germline (reference sequence). The CDR3 reads CAWSLTGQGEGAFF. For the CDR3, the DNA is TGTGCCTGGAGTCTCACCGGACAGGGGGAGGGAGCTTTCTTT. Looking up the rest from reference TRBV30 and TRBJ1-1 gives the full variable domain: SQTIHQWPATLVQPVGSPLSLECTVEGTSNPNLYWYRQAAGRGLQLLFYSVGIGQISSEVPQNLSASRPQDRQFILSSKKLLLSDSGFYLCAWSLTGQGEGAFFGQGTRLTVV.

The V gene is TRBV20-1, the J gene TRBJ2-2, with D perhaps matching TRBD2 (5 bases). Germline V CDR1 and CDR2: DFQATT, SNEGSKA (reference sequence). The CDR3 runs 13 residues. CDR3: CSMRERRTGELFF. CDR3 DNA sequence: TGCAGCATGAGGGAGAGGAGGACCGGGGAGCTGTTTTTT.

This chain joins TRBV5-1 and TRBJ2-4, with D possibly TRBD1 on 5 matching bases. Germline V gives CDR1 SGHRS, CDR2 YFSETQ. The ends were cut back, 4 bases at V and 0 bases at J, with 11 bases in the middle. The CDR3 has 15 amino acids. The CDR3 loop is CASSQGFLAKNIQYF. The CDR3 DNA sequence: TGCGCCAGCAGCCAGGGATTTTTAGCCAAAAACATTCAGTACTTC.

This clonotype was seen once. The chain employs TRBV9 and TRBJ2-3, with a tentative D call TRBD2 (5 bases). The CDR3 runs to 14 residues. The germline V and J ends were trimmed by 4 bases and 2 bases, with 11 bases remaining between them. Germline lookup yields CDR1 SGDLS and CDR2 YYNGEE. The CDR3 nucleotides read TGTGCCAGCAGCACTAGGACTTTCACAGATACGCAGTATTTT. Its protein product is CASSTRTFTDTQYF.

The gene calls are TRBV29-1 and TRBJ2-1; D unclear. CDR1 SQVTM and CDR2 ANQGSEA come from the germline V gene. The CDR3 covers 11 residues. V was clipped by 4 bases and J by 8 bases, with 9 bases between them. The CDR3 reads CSVVVGHEQFF. For the CDR3, the DNA is TGCAGCGTTGTGGTAGGCCATGAGCAGTTCTTC.

The chain uses TRBV9 and TRBJ2-1; TRBD1 matches at 7 bases. There are 15 residues in the CDR3. Germline assignment: CDR1 SGDLS and CDR2 YYNGEE. With 4 bases clipped from V and 4 bases from J, the junction kept 8 bases outside the gene matches. The CDR3 DNA follows: TGTGCCAGCAGCTTTGGGGGACAGATTTACAATGAGCAGTTCTTC. This translates into CASSFGGQIYNEQFF. Using reference TRBV9 and TRBJ2-1 for the parts outside the CDR3, the full variable domain is DSGVTQTPKHLITATGQRVTLRCSPRSGDLSVYWYQQSLDQGLQFLIQYYNGEERAKGNILERFSAQQFPDLHSELNLSSLELGDSALYFCASSFGGQIYNEQFFGPGTRLTVL.

This clonotype is a singleton in its sample. The chain recombines TRBV18 with TRBJ1-2; possible D gene TRBD1, 6 bases. The V gene's germline CDR1 is KGHSH and CDR2 LQKENI. Trimming removed 8 bases at V and 6 bases at J, with 13 bases between. The CDR3 is 12 amino acids. The CDR3 loop is CASNPGGDGYTF. The CDR3 bases are TGTGCCAGCAATCCGGGGGGCGATGGCTACACCTTC.

The J gene is TRBJ2-1, the V gene TRBV20-1; D may be TRBD2 (6 bases). Trimming stripped 4 bases from V and 5 bases from J, with 12 bases between. The CDR3 is 13 residues long. Germline loops: CDR1 DFQATT, CDR2 SNEGSKA (reference sequence). The CDR3 bases are TGCAGTGCTACCCAACTAGCAGACAATGAGCAGTTCTTC. It yields the protein CSATQLADNEQFF.